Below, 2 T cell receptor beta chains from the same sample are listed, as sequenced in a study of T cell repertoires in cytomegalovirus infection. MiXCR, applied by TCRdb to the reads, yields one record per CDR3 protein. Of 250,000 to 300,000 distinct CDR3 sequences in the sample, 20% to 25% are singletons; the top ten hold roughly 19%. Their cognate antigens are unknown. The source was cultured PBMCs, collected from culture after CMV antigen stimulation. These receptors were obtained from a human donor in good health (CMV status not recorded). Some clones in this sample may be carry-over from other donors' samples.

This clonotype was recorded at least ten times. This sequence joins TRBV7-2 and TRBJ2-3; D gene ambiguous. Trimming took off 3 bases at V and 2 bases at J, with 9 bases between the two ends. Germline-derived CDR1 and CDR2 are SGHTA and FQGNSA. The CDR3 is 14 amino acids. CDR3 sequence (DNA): TGTGCCAGCAGCTTCGGGCGGATCACAGATACGCAGTATTTT. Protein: CASSFGRITDTQYF. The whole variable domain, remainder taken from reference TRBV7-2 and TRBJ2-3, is GAGVSQSPSNKVTEKGKDVELRCDPISGHTALYWYRQSLGQGLEFLIYFQGNSAPDKSGLPSDRFSAERTGGSVSTLTIQRTQQEDSAVYLCASSFGRITDTQYFGPGTRLTVL.

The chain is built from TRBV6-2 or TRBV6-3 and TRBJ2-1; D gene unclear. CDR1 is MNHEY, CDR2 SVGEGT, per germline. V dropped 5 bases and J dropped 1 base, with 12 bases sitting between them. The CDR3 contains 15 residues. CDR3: CASSPDGISYNEQFF. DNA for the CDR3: TGTGCCAGCAGTCCGGACGGCATTTCCTACAATGAGCAGTTCTTC.